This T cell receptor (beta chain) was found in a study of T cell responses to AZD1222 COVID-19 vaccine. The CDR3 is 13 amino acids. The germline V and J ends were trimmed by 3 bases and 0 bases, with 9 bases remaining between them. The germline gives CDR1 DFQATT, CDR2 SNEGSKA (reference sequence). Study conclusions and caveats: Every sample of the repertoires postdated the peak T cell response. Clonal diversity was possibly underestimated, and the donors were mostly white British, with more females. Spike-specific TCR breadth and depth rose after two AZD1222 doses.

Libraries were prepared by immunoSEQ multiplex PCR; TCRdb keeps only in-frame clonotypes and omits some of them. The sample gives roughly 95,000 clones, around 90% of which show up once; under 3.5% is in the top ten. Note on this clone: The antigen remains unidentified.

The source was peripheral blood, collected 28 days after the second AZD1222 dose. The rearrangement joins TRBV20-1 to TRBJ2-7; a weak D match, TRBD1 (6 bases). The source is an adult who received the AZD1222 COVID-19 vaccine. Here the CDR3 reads CSASTGNSYEQYF. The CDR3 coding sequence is TGCAGTGCTAGTACAGGGAACTCCTACGAGCAGTACTTC.